This TCR beta chain was found in a study of blood T cells in healthy people across ages. Regarding the study as a whole: Naive CD4+ cells and diversity were both higher in long-lived donors than in aged donors.

Then a second PCR, running roughly 7 to 11 cycles, was carried out with a sample-barcoded 5' primer and a J-beta primer mix. Carrying 12 random nucleotides, a template-switch adaptor labeled each individual cDNA molecule. TCRdb re-derived calls from the 5' RACE reads in MiXCR, one entry per CDR3 protein. The sample yields about 1.4 million distinct CDR3 sequences, approximately 63% seen once. A remark on this clonotype: Its antigen is not identified.

Sequences were obtained from blood. This TCR derives from a man between 18 and 35 years old in good health.

CDR3 region: CASSLVQRDEQYF. The CDR3 DNA reads TGTGCCAGCAGCTTAGTACAGCGGGACGAGCAGTACTTC. The chain employs TRBV7-8 and TRBJ2-7; D is perhaps TRBD2 (6 bases). This CDR3 has 13 amino acids. V was shortened by 1 base and J by 5 bases, with 9 bases between the two germline ends. Germline CDR1 and CDR2: SGHVS and FQNEAQ. Full variable domain (rest looked up from reference TRBV7-8 and TRBJ2-7): GAGVSQSPRYKVAKRGQDVALRCDPISGHVSLFWYQQALGQGPEFLTYFQNEAQLDKSGLPSDRFFAERPEGSVSTLKIQRTQQEDSAVYLCASSLVQRDEQYFGPGTRLTVT.